Reported below is one T cell receptor (beta chain). The assay was immunoSEQ multiplex PCR, and TCRdb's table has in-frame clones only and misses some. Counted here are roughly 1,600,000 clones, 98% occurring once; the ten biggest clones make up around 0.38%. This specimen belongs to a study of shared clonotypes between healthy human individuals. The CDR3 is made up of 15 amino acids. Per the germline V gene, CDR1 is SNHLY and CDR2 is FYNNEI. Trimming shortened V by 6 bases and J by 0 bases, and 9 bases separated the two germline ends. The chain links TRBV2 to TRBJ2-6; D not certain. What was sequenced was naive CD4+ T cells sorted from blood. This sample's subset: CD45RA+ positively selected. This sequence originates from a man aged 30 to 39 in good health. Written as DNA, the CDR3 is TGTGCCAGCAGCCAATTACGCTCTGGGGCCAACGTCCTGACTTTC. It specifies CASSQLRSGANVLTF. The full variable domain, in which reference TRBV2 and TRBJ2-6 provide the parts outside the CDR3, is EPEVTQTPSHQVTQMGQEVILRCVPISNHLYFYWYRQILGQKVEFLVSFYNNEISEKSEIFDDQFSVERPDGSNFTLKIRSTKLEDSAMYFCASSQLRSGANVLTFGAGSRLTVL.